This note documents a single T cell receptor (beta chain) sequence. Germline values: CDR1 LNHDA, CDR2 SQIVND (reference sequence). This CDR3 comprises 13 residues. Trimming removed 5 bases at V and 0 bases at J, with 7 bases between. This specimen comes from a study of blood T cell repertoires in COVID-19. Study summary: The samples span acute and convalescent COVID-19 from the United States, Italy and Spain. From T cells, B-cell-depleted T cells, or PBMCs came the material, which was cDNA or gDNA.

Source study methods: For nucleated cells, counts were estimated from reference gene primer amplification. Repertoires were generated with immunoSEQ multiplex PCR, while TCRdb's copy carries only in-frame clones and drops some. V, J and clone size are taken as reported in that table, and D and trimming were inferred from the DNA itself. The sample records 140,000 to 150,000 clones, more than 75% being singletons. The gene calls are TRBV19 and TRBJ2-5; D may be TRBD1 (6 bases). The source material was peripheral blood. This TCR derives from a man aged 50-59 years who had recovered from COVID-19. This chain's CDR3 is CASSRTDQETQYF. In nucleotides, the CDR3 is TGTGCCAGTAGTCGGACAGACCAAGAGACCCAGTACTTC.